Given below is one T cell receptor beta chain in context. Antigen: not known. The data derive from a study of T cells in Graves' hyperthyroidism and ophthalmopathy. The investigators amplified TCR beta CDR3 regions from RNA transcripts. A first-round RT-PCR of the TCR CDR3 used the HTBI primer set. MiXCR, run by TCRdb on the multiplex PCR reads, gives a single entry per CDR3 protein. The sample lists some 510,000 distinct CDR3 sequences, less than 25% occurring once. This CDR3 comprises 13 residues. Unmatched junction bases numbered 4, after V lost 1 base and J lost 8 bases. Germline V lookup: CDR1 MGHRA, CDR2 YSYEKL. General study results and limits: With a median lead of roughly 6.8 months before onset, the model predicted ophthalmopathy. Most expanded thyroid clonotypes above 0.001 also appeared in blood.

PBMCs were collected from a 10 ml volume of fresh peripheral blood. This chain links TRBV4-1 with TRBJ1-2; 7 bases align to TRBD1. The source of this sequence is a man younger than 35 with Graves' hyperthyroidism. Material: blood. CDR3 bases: TGCGCCAGCAGCCAAGTCAGGGGGAAGGGCTACACCTTC. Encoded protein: CASSQVRGKGYTF.